This T cell receptor beta chain derives from a study of CD8 T cells in ankylosing spondylitis. A note on this clonotype: Its antigen is undetermined.

Whole-study findings and limits: Earlier reports found some motif variants in synovial fluid and blood in reactive arthritis.

The CDR3 consists of 15 residues. Trimming pared 5 bases from V and 7 bases from J, leaving 18 bases between. The germline V gene encodes CDR1 SEHNR and CDR2 FQNEAQ (reference sequence). Construction of TCR beta libraries was performed using quantitative 5'-RACE with molecular barcodes. TCRdb reprocessed the 5' RACE reads with MiXCR, giving one entry per CDR3 protein. In the table there are 250,000 or so distinct CDR3 sequences, over 15% of which are singletons. The gene calls are TRBV7-9 and TRBJ1-5, with D perhaps matching TRBD1 (5 bases). The source of this sequence is a male donor with ankylosing spondylitis or in good health (not recorded which). Sequencing was done on a sample of blood, either unsorted or a sorted T cell fraction (not recorded which). The CDR3 region is CASSEGPKEVQPQHF. DNA of the CDR3: TGTGCCAGCAGCGAGGGACCCAAGGAGGTGCAGCCCCAGCATTTT. Filled out from reference TRBV7-9 and TRBJ1-5, the complete variable domain reads DTGVSQNPRHKITKRGQNVTFRCDPISEHNRLYWYRQTLGQGPEFLTYFQNEAQLEKSRLLSDRFSAERPKGSFSTLEIQRTEQGDSAMYLCASSEGPKEVQPQHFGDGTRLSIL.